This entry lists 17 T cell receptor beta chains sequenced from one sample in a study of blood T cells in healthy people across ages. With a J-beta primer mix and a sample-barcoded 5' primer, a second PCR ran about 7 to 12 cycles. TCRdb re-derived calls from the 5' RACE reads in MiXCR, one entry per CDR3 protein. The sample includes hundreds of thousands of distinct CDR3 sequences, 25% to 30% of them seen just once. Material: blood. The receptor set was obtained from a woman of 80 years or more in good health.

This clonotype was recorded at least ten times. V is TRBV29-1 and J is TRBJ2-5, with D maybe TRBD1 (6 bases). V was pared by 6 bases and J by 4 bases, with 15 bases between. Germline V gene lookup returns CDR1 SQVTM and CDR2 ANQGSEA. This CDR3 comprises 13 residues. This CDR3 is CSVALLTGETQYF. For the CDR3, the DNA is TGCAGCGTCGCGCTCCTGACAGGAGAGACCCAGTACTTC.

The genes are TRBV5-6 and TRBJ2-1, with D possibly being TRBD2 (5 bases). CDR3 length: 16 residues. Trimming cost V 5 bases and J 5 bases, with 20 bases left between them. Germline V gives CDR1 SGHDT, CDR2 YYEEEE. Here the CDR3 reads CASSWRYQAENNEQFF. As DNA, the CDR3 is TGTGCCAGCAGTTGGAGATATCAAGCGGAGAACAATGAGCAGTTCTTC.

This rearrangement joins TRBV20-1 to TRBJ2-1; tentatively, D is TRBD2 (5 bases). The V end lost 5 bases, the J end lost 1 base, and 12 bases lay between the germline ends. The CDR3 consists of 14 residues. Germline loops: CDR1 DFQATT, CDR2 SNEGSKA (reference sequence). The CDR3 region has the DNA TGCAGTGCTGTGGACTTCGTTTCCTACAATGAGCAGTTCTTC. Amino acid sequence: CSAVDFVSYNEQFF.

This clonotype has at least ten counts. The chain is built from TRBV7-6 and TRBJ2-4; the D gene is possibly TRBD1 (6 bases). This CDR3 spans 13 amino acids. V lost 0 bases and J lost 6, with 6 bases in between. Germline CDR1 and CDR2: SGHVS and FNYEAQ. CDR3 amino acids: CASSLAGANIQYF. In DNA form, the CDR3 reads TGTGCCAGCAGCTTAGCGGGGGCAAACATTCAGTACTTC.

This clonotype was observed at least ten times. The V and J genes are TRBV9 and TRBJ2-1, with D possibly matching TRBD1 (6 bases). The germline V gene encodes CDR1 SGDLS and CDR2 YYNGEE. V lost 4 bases and J lost 2, with 13 bases in between. The CDR3 sequence is 15 residues long. The CDR3 bases are TGTGCCAGCAGCTCCCAGGGGATAACCTACAATGAGCAGTTCTTC. Translated, it gives CASSSQGITYNEQFF.

On this clonotype itself: A much larger clone sits a single nucleotide away, making a read error possible. This chain joins TRBV5-6 and TRBJ2-7, with 13 bases lining up with TRBD2. The CDR3 has 18 residues. Germline V gives CDR1 SGHDT, CDR2 YYEEEE. V trimming: 2 bases; J trimming: 7 bases; junction bases outside the gene matches: 15. The CDR3 DNA follows: TGTGCCAGCAGCTTCACTAGCGGGGGGGCCAACCGTTTCTATGAGCAGTACTTC. Amino acid sequence: CASSFTSGGANRFYEQYF.

This clonotype was observed a few times. A much larger clone lies one base from this, so it may be a read error. The V call is TRBV4-3, the J call TRBJ2-6, with D tentatively TRBD1 or TRBD2 (5 bases each). There are 13 residues in the CDR3. CDR1 and CDR2 (germline): LGHNA, YSLEER. CDR3 residues: CASSQGGANVRTF. CDR3 bases: TGCGCCAGCAGCCAAGGAGGGGCCAACGTCCGGACTTTC.

This clonotype was observed a handful of times. This may come from a read error, since a much larger clone is one base off. V usage is TRBV29-1 and J usage is TRBJ1-1; no firm D call. The CDR3 has 12 residues. Germline CDR1 is SQVTM and CDR2 is ANQGSEA. The CDR3 here is CSSWEVNAEAFF. For the CDR3, the DNA is TGCAGCAGCTGGGAGGTGAACGCTGAAGCTTTCTTT.

This clonotype was found many times. The chain joins TRBV7-3 to TRBJ1-5; D is unclear. The CDR3 length is 18 residues. V was clipped by 1 base and J by 0 bases, with 16 bases between them. Germline V gene lookup returns CDR1 SGHTA and CDR2 FQGTGA. Here the CDR3 reads CASSLRCPTTYSNQPQHF. CDR3 DNA: TGTGCCAGCAGCTTAAGATGTCCTACTACTTATAGCAATCAGCCCCAGCATTTT.

For this clonotype: A much bigger clone sits one base away, suggesting this may be a read error. The chain links TRBV7-3 to TRBJ2-7; D is uncertain. In germline, CDR1 is SGHTA, CDR2 FQGTGA. The ends were cut back, 0 bases at V and 7 bases at J, with 10 bases in the middle. The CDR3 is 13 residues long. In DNA, the CDR3 is TGTGCCAGCAGCTTAACAGCCTTCGATGAGCAGTACTTC. Translated: CASSLTAFDEQYF.

J is TRBJ2-3 and V is TRBV27; 9 bases fit TRBD1. V was clipped by 8 bases and J by 4 bases; unmatched bases: 10. Germline V gene data show CDR1 as MNHEY and CDR2 as SMNVEV (reference sequence). The CDR3 loop spans 15 amino acids. CDR3 sequence reads: CASSRDRVIPDTQYF. The CDR3 region has the DNA TGTGCCAGCTCTCGGGACAGGGTTATTCCAGATACGCAGTATTTT.

This clonotype was seen at least ten times. The CDR3 DNA is TGTGCCACCAGCAGAGATGCGACAGGGGGACACGAGCAGTACTTC. Residues: CATSRDATGGHEQYF. The genes are TRBV15 and TRBJ2-7; 9 bases are a match to TRBD1. Germline trimming cut 0 bases from V and 5 bases from J; bases unmatched to any gene: 5. Germline assignment: CDR1 LNHNV and CDR2 YYDKDF (reference sequence). The CDR3 is 15 residues long.

A note on this clonotype: Just one base apart from a much larger clone, this may be a read error. This rearrangement joins TRBV6-2 or TRBV6-3 to TRBJ2-1; tentatively, D is TRBD2 (6 bases). Between the trimmed V and J ends, which lost 5 bases and 13 bases, there was a span of 24 bases. CDR3 length: 15 amino acids. The germline CDR1 and CDR2 sequences are MNHEY and SVGEGT. The CDR3: CASSHPGTSVWTQFF. The CDR3 DNA follows: TGTGCCAGCAGTCATCCCGGGACTTCCGTTTGGACCCAGTTCTTC.

In its sample, this clonotype was seen many times. The chain couples TRBV2 to TRBJ2-1, with TRBD2 matching 8 bases. The CDR3 loop spans 13 amino acids. In germline, CDR1 is SNHLY, CDR2 FYNNEI. V lost 8 bases and J lost 9; bases outside the gene matches: 9. The CDR3: CASLRERGIEQFF. DNA for the CDR3: TGTGCCAGCTTACGCGAGCGGGGGATTGAGCAGTTCTTC.

Comments on this clonotype: It is likely a read error, because the conserved phenylalanine at the end of the CDR3 is missing. The V and J genes are TRBV7-2 and TRBJ2-5, with a possible D match to TRBD1 (5 bases). The J call is doubtful: the DNA matches TRBJ2-7 better. Germline-derived CDR1 and CDR2 are SGHTA and FQGNSA. The CDR3 totals 15 residues. The CDR3 DNA reads TGTGCCAGCAGCACCAGGGCGGATCACTCCTACGAGCAGTACCTC. Translated, it gives CASSTRADHSYEQYL.

The rearrangement links TRBV20-1 to TRBJ1-1, with D possibly matching TRBD1 (5 bases). Germline-derived CDR1 and CDR2 are DFQATT and SNEGSKA (reference sequence). V was cut by 6 bases and J by 4 bases, with 15 bases left in between. The CDR3 length is 13 residues. The DNA of the CDR3 is TGCAGTGCCGGGCGGGGCGGTGTCACTGAAGCTTTCTTT. Residues: CSAGRGGVTEAFF.

The genes are TRBV27 and TRBJ2-7; TRBD1 or TRBD2 may be the D gene (5 bases each). V was shortened by 2 bases and J by 1 base, with 15 bases between the two germline ends. The germline V gene encodes CDR1 MNHEY and CDR2 SMNVEV (reference sequence). This CDR3 comprises 16 residues. The CDR3 DNA is TGTGCCAGCAGTTTAATCTTAGGGACGGTTTCCTACGAGCAGTACTTC. Amino acid sequence: CASSLILGTVSYEQYF.